This T cell receptor beta chain was captured by sequencing in a study of human T cells and chemical hapten exposure. Study information: Sensitization involved placing 2% DPC onto an approximately 2 cm by approximately 2 cm region of upper inner arm skin. Mostly female, the patients presented with alopecia areata, totalis or universalis.

The sample's time point: patch test 2, 6 weeks after DPC sensitization. Treatment in this sample: therapeutic diphenylcyclopropenone sensitization with weekly scalp DPC. It was unfractionated whole blood from which total RNA was extracted. The V end was cut by 3 bases, the J end by 11 bases, with 10 bases between. The length of the CDR3 is 11 residues. Germline assignment: CDR1 ENHRY and CDR2 SYGVKD. TCRdb processed the RACE reads anew with MiXCR; each CDR3 protein has one entry. The sample includes approximately 46,000 distinct CDR3 sequences, 9.5% to 10% of them seen just once. Here the sequenced sample was whole blood, taken in connection with sensitization to the hapten diphenylcyclopropenone (DPC). The clonotype was recovered from a woman in her 30s with alopecia areata. Some clones in this sample may be carry-over from other donors' samples. This chain connects TRBV10-3 to TRBJ1-1; no clear D. The chain's CDR3 is CAISDVERAFF. The CDR3, as DNA: TGTGCCATCAGTGATGTGGAACGGGCTTTCTTT.